The entry below describes one TCR beta chain. Its antigen is not known. Profiling that covered TCR beta VDJ and CDR3 relied on genomic DNA as its template. TCRdb passed the reads through MiXCR, listing each CDR3 protein once. The sample shows hundreds of thousands of distinct CDR3 sequences, approximately 82% of them seen only once. The record originates from a study of CD8+CD57+ T cells in acquired aplastic anemia. Across the study: The sorted CD4+ and CD8+ cells yielded an average about 3.3 ug of DNA. General observations from the study: Between patients and controls, 25 to 30 CD8+ CDR3 sequences were found in common. For CD8+ Simpson's diversity, patients and controls showed no significant difference.

Patients included in sequencing had previously demonstrated CD8+CD57+ cell expansion by flow cytometry. The blood sampling took place in patients who had so far received no therapy. The CDR3 spans 16 residues. Per the germline V gene, CDR1 is SGHVS and CDR2 is FNYEAQ. Trimming took 0 bases from V and 15 from J, leaving 21 bases between them. Sequenced sample: sorted CD4+, CD8+, or CD8+CD57+ T cells (not recorded which) from PBMCs. The sequence was obtained from a human donor with aplastic anemia. V gene TRBV7-6 combines with J gene TRBJ1-6, with a weak D call TRBD1 (5 bases). In nucleotides, the CDR3 is TGTGCCAGCAGCTTAGCCCACGGGGGAAAAGAGACCCACCTCCACTTT. This encodes CASSLAHGGKETHLHF.